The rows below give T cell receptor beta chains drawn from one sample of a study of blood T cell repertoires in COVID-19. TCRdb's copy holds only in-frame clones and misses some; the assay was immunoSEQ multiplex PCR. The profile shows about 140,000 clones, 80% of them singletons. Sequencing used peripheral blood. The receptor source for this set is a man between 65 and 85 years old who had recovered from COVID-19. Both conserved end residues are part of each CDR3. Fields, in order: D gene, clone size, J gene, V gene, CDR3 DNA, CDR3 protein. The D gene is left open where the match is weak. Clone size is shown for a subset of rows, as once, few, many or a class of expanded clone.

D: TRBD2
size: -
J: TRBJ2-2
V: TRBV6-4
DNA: TGTGCCAGCAGTGACAGCGGGGCGAACACCGGGGAGCTGTTTTTT
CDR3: CASSDSGANTGELFF

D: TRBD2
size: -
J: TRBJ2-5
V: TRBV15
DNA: TGTGCCACCAGTGAATTTCCGGGACTAGCGGGAGAAGAGACCCAGTACTTC
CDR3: CATSEFPGLAGEETQYF

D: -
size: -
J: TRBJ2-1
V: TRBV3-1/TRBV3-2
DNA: TGTGCCAGCAGCCAAGATCTTGAACACTACAATGAGCAGTTCTTC
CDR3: CASSQDLEHYNEQFF

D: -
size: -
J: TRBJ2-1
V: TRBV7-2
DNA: TGTGCCAGCAGCCTCAGGGGCAATGAGCAGTTCTTC
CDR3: CASSLRGNEQFF

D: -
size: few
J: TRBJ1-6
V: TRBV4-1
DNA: TGCGCCAGCAGCCAAGATCCTCCCGCGGGACGGATTATTAATTCACCCCTCCACTTT
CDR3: CASSQDPPAGRIINSPLHF

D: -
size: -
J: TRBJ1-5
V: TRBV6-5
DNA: TGTGCCAGCAGTTACTCAGGGGATCGGCCCCAGCATTTT
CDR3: CASSYSGDRPQHF

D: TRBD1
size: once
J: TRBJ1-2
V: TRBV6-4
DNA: TGTGCCAGCAGTGTCGGGACAGGGGGCTTTGGCTACACCTTC
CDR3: CASSVGTGGFGYTF

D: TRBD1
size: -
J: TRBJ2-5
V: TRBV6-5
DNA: TGTGCCAGCAGGGGACAGGAAGAGACCCAGTACTTC
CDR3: CASRGQEETQYF

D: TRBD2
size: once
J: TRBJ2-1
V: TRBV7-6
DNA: TGTGCCAGCAGCTTTGCGGGAGTGGAGCAGTTCTTC
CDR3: CASSFAGVEQFF

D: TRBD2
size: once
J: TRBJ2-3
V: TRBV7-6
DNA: TGTGCCAGCAGCCAGGGACTAGCGTGGAAAAATACGCAGTATTTT
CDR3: CASSQGLAWKNTQYF

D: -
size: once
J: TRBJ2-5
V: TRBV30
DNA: TGTGCCTGGAGTCCCCCGAGAAGTGCCCAAGAGACCCAGTACTTC
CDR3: CAWSPPRSAQETQYF

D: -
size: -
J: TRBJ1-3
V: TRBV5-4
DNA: TGTGCCAGCAGCTTAAGGGGTGAGGCTGGAAACACCATATATTTT
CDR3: CASSLRGEAGNTIYF

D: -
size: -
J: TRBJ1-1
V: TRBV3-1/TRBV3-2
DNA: TGTGCCAGCAGCCAAGGTGGCCGAAACACTGAAGCTTTCTTT
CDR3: CASSQGGRNTEAFF

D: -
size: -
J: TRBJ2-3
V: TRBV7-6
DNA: TGTGCCAGCAGCGGTATCCTGGGGAGGCCCAGCACAGATACGCAGTATTTT
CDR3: CASSGILGRPSTDTQYF

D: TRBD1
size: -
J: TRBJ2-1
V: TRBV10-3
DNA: TGTGCCATCACTGACGGACAGGGCGGTGAGCAGTTCTTC
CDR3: CAITDGQGGEQFF

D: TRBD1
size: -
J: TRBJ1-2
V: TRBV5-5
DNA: TGTGCCAGCAGCAATAGCTGGACAGGGATGGTGGGCTACACCTTC
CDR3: CASSNSWTGMVGYTF

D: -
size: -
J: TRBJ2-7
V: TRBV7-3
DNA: TGTGCCAGCAGCCTAGAACTGGCTGGGGAGCAGTACTTC
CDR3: CASSLELAGEQYF

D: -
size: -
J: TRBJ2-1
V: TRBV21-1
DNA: TGTGCCAGCAGCTCCTCTAGGTGGACAGCTAACTACAATGAGCAGTTCTTC
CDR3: CASSSSRWTANYNEQFF

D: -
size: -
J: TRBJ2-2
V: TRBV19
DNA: TGTGCCAGTAGTATACCAGGGGGGAGCACCGGGGAGCTGTTTTTT
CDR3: CASSIPGGSTGELFF

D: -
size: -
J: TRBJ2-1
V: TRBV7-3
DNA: TGTGCCAGCAGCTTATCCTCGGTCGGGGGAGAGCAGTTCTTC
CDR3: CASSLSSVGGEQFF

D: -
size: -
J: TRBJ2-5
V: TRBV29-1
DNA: TGCAGCGTTGGTTTGAGGGGAGGACAAGAGACCCAGTACTTC
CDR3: CSVGLRGGQETQYF

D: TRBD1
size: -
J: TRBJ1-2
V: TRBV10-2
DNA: TGCGCCAGCAGTGTGACAGGGGCTAACTATGGCTACACCTTC
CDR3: CASSVTGANYGYTF

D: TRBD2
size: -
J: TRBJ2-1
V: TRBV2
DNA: TGTGCCAGCAGGTCCGGGACTAGCGGATTATATGAGCAGTTCTTC
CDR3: CASRSGTSGLYEQFF

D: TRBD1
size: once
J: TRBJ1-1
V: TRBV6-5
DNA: TGTGCCAGCAGCCCGAGAGGGACAGGCAAAGCTTTCTTT
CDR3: CASSPRGTGKAFF

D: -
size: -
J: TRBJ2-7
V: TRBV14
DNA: TGTGCCAGCAGTCAAACGAGGGAGCAGTACTTC
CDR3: CASSQTREQYF

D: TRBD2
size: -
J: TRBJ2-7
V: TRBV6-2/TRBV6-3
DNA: TGTGCCAGCAGCCAAGCGGGGGACTCCTACGAGCAGTACTTC
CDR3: CASSQAGDSYEQYF

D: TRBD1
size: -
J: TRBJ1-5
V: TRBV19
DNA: TGTGCCAGTATCGACGGGACAGGGTATCAGCCCCAGCATTTT
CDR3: CASIDGTGYQPQHF

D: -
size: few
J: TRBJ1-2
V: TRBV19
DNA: TGTGCCAGTAGTATTGGGCAGAAGGCTTATGGCTACACCTTC
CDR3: CASSIGQKAYGYTF